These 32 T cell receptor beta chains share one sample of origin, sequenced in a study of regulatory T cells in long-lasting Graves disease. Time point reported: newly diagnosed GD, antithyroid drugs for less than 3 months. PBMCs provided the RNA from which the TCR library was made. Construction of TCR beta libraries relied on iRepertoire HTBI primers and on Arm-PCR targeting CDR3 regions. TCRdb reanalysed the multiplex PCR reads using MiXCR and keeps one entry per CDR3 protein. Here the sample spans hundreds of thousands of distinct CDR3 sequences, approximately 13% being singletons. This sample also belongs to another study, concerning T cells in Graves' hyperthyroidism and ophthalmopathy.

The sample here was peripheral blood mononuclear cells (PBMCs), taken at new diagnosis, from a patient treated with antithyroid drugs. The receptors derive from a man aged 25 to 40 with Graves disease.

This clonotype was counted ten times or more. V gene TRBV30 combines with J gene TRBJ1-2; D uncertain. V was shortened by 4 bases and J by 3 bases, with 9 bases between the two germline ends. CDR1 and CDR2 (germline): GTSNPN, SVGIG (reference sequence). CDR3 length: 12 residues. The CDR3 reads CAWTLMDYGYTF. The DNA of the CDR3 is TGTGCCTGGACCCTGATGGACTATGGCTACACCTTC.

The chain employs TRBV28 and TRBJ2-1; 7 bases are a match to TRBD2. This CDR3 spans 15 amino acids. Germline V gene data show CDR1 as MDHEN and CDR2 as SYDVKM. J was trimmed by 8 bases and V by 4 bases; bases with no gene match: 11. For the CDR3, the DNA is TGTGCCAGCAGTTCGGGAGCGGGGCCCGAGGATGAGCAGTTCTTC. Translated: CASSSGAGPEDEQFF.

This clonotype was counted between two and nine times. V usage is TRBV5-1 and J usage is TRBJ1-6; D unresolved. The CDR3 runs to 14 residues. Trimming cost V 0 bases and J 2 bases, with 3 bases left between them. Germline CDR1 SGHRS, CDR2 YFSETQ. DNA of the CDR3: TGCGCCAGCAGCTTGGACGCCTATAATTCACCCCTCCACTTT. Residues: CASSLDAYNSPLHF.

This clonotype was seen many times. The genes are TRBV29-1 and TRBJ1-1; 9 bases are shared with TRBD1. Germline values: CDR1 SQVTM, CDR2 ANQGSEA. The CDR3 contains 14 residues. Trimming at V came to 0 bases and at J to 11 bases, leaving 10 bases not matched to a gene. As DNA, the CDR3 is TGCAGCGTTGAAGATCTTGGTACAGGGGGCCGCGCTTTCTTT. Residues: CSVEDLGTGGRAFF.

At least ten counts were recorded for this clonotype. CDR3 loop: CASSLWGQGTDTQYF. The CDR3 region has the DNA TGTGCCAGCAGTTTATGGGGACAGGGGACAGATACGCAGTATTTT. The rearrangement links TRBV12-3 or TRBV12-4 to TRBJ2-3; 10 positions agree with TRBD1. This CDR3 region has 15 residues. Losses at the gene ends were 2 bases for V and 3 bases for J; bases not matched to a gene: 2.

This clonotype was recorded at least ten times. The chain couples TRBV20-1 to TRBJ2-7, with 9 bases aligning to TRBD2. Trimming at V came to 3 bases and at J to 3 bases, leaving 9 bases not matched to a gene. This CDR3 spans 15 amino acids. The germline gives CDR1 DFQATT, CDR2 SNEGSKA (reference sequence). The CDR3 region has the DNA TGCAGTGCTAGCCCGACTAGCGGACAGATCTACGAGCAGTACTTC. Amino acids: CSASPTSGQIYEQYF.

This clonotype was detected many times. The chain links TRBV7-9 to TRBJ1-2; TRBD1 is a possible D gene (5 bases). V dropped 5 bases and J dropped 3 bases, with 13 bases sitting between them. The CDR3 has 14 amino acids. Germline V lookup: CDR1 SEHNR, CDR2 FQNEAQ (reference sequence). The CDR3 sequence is CASSPRQGHYGYTF. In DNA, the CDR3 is TGTGCCAGCAGCCCTCGGCAGGGTCACTATGGCTACACCTTC.

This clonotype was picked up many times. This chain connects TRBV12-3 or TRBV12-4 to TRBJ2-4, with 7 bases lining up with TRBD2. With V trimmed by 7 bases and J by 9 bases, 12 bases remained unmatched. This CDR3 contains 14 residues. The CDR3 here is CASTSQESGGIQYF. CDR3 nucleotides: TGTGCCAGCACCTCACAGGAGTCGGGGGGCATTCAGTACTTC.

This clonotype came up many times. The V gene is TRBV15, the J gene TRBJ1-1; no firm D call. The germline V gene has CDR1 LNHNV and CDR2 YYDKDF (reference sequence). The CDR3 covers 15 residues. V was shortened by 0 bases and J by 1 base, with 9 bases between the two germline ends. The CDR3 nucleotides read TGTGCCACCAGCAGAGATAGGTACGCGAACACTGAAGCTTTCTTT. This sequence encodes CATSRDRYANTEAFF.

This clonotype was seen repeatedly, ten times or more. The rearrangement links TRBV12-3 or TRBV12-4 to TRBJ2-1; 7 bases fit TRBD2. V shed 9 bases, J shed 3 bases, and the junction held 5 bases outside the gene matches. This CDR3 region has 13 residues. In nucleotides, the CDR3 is TGTGCCAGTTGGGGGGGGGGCTACAATGAGCAGTTCTTC. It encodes CASWGGGYNEQFF.

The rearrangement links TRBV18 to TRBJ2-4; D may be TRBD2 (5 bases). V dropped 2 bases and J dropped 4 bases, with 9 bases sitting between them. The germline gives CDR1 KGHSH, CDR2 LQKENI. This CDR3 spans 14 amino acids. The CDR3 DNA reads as TGTGCCAGCTCACCAAGCGGCACGAAAAACATTCAGTACTTC. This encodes CASSPSGTKNIQYF.

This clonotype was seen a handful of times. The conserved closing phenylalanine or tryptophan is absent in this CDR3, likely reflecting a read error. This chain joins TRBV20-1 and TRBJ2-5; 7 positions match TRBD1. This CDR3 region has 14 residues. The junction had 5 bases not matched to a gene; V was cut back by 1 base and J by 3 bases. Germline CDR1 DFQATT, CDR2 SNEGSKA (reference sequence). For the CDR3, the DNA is TGCAGTGCTAGAGGGGGACAGACCAAAGAGACCCAGTACCTC. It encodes CSARGGQTKETQYL.

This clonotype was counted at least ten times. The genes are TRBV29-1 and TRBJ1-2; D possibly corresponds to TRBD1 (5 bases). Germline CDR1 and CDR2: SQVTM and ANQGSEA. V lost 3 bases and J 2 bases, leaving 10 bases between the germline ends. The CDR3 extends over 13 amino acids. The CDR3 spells CSVDGDGNYGYTF. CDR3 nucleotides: TGCAGCGTTGATGGGGACGGGAACTATGGCTACACCTTC. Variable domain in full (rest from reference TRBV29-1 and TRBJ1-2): SAVISQKPSRDICQRGTSLTIQCQVDSQVTMMFWYRQQPGQSLTLIATANQGSEATYESGFVIDKFPISRPNLTFSTLTVSNMSPEDSSIYLCSVDGDGNYGYTFGSGTRLTVV.

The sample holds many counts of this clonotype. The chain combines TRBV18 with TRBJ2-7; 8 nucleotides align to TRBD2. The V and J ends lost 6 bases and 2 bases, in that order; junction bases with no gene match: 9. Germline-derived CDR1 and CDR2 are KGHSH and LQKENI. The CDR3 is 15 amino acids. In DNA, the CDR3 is TGTGCCAGCTCCACCCTGGCGGGAGGAACCTACGAGCAGTACTTC. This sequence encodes CASSTLAGGTYEQYF.

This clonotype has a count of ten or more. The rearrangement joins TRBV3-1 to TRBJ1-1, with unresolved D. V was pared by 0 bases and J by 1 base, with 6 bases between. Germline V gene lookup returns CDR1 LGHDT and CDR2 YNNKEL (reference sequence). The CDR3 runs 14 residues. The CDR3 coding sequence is TGTGCCAGCAGCCAAGAGGCTTGGAACACTGAAGCTTTCTTT. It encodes CASSQEAWNTEAFF.

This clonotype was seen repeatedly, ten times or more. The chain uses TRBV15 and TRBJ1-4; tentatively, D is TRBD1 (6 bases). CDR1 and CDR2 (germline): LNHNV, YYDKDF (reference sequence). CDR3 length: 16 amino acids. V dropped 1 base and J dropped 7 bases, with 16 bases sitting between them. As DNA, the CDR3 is TGTGCCACCAGCAGAGCCGTGTCAGGGGAAGGTGAAAAACTGTTTTTT. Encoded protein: CATSRAVSGEGEKLFF.

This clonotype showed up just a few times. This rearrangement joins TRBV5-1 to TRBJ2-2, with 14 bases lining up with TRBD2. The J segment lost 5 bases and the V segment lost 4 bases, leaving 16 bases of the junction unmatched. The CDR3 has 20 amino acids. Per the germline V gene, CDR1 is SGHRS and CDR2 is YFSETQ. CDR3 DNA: TGCGCCAGCAGCCCCCGAGCCGGGACTAGCGGGAGTCGGGGGACCGGGGAGCTGTTTTTT. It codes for CASSPRAGTSGSRGTGELFF.

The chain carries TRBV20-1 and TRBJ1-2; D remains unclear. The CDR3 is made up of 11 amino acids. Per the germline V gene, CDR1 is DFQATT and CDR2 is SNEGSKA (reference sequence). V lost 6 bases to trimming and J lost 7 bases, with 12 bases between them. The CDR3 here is CSARNGRGYTF. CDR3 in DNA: TGCAGTGCCAGAAACGGACGTGGCTACACCTTC.

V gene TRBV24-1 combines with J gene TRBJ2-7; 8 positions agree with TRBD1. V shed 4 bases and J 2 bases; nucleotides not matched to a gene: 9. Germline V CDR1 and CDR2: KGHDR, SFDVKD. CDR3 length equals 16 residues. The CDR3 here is CATSDLDRENPYEQYF. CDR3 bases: TGTGCCACCAGTGACCTGGACAGGGAGAACCCCTACGAGCAGTACTTC.

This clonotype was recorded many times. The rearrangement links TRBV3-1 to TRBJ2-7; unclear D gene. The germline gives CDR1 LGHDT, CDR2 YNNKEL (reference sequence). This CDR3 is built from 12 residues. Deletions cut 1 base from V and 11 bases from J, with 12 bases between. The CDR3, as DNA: TGTGCCAGCAGCCAAGGGGCAGTCGGAGAGTACTTC. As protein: CASSQGAVGEYF.

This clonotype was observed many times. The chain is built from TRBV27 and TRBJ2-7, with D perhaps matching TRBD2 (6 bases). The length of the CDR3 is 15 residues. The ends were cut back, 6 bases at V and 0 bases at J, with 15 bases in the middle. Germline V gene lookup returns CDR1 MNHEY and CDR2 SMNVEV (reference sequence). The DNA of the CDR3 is TGTGCCAGCAGCTCTCTGGACGGGGGCTCCTACGAGCAGTACTTC. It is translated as CASSSLDGGSYEQYF.

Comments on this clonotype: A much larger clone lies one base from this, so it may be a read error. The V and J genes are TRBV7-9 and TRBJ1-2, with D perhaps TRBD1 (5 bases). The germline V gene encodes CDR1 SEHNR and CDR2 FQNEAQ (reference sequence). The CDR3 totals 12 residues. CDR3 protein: CASSRDRYGHTF. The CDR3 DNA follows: TGTGCCAGCAGCCGTGACAGATATGGCCACACCTTC.

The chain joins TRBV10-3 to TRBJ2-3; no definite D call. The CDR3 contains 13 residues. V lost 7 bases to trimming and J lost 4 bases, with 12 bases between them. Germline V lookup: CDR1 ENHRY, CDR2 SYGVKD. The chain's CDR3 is CAIMGQASDTQYF. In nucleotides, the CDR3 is TGTGCCATCATGGGCCAAGCCTCAGATACGCAGTATTTT.

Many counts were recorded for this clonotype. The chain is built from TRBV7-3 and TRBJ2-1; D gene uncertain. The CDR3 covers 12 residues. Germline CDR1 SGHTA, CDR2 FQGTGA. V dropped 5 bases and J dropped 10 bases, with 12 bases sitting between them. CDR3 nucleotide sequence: TGTGCCAGCAGCCCCGGCGGAAGGGAGCAGTTCTTC. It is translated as CASSPGGREQFF. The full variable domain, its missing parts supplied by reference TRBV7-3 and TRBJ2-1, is GAGVSQTPSNKVTEKGKYVELRCDPISGHTALYWYRQSLGQGPEFLIYFQGTGAADDSGLPNDRFFAVRPEGSVSTLKIQRTERGDSAVYLCASSPGGREQFFGPGTRLTVL.

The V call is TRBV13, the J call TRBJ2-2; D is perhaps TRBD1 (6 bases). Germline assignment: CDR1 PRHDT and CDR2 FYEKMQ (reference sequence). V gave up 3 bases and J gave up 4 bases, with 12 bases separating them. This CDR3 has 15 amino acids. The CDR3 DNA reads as TGTGCCAGCAGCTTGCCACTCAGGGGCACCGGGGAGCTGTTTTTT. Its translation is CASSLPLRGTGELFF.

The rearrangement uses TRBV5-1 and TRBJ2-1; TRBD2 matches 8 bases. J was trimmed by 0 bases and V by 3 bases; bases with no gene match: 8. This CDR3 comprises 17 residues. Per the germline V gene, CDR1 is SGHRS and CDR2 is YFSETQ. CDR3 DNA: TGCGCCAGCAGCTACTACAGCGGGGGAAGCTCCTACAATGAGCAGTTCTTC. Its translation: CASSYYSGGSSYNEQFF.

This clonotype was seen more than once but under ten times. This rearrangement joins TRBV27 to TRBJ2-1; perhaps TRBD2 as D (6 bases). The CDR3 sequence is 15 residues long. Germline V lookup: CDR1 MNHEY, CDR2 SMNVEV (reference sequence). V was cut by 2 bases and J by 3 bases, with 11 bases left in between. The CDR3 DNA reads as TGTGCCAGCAGTTTAGGAGCGGGCCACTACAATGAGCAGTTCTTC. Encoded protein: CASSLGAGHYNEQFF.

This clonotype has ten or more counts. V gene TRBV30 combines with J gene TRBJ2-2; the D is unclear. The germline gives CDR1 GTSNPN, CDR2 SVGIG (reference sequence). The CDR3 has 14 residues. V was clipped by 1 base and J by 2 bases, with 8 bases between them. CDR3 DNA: TGTGCCTGGAGTGAATGGGGAAACACCGGGGAGCTGTTTTTT. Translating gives CAWSEWGNTGELFF.

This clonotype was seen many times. In DNA, the CDR3 is TGTGCCAGCAGCTTAAGTACCAGGGACTCTGGAAACACCATATATTTT. Translated, it gives CASSLSTRDSGNTIYF. This chain joins TRBV7-2 and TRBJ1-3; D is perhaps TRBD1 (5 bases). V lost 2 bases, J lost 0 bases, and 11 bases lay in between. The CDR3 has 16 amino acids. Looked up from germline, CDR1 is SGHTA and CDR2 is FQGNSA.

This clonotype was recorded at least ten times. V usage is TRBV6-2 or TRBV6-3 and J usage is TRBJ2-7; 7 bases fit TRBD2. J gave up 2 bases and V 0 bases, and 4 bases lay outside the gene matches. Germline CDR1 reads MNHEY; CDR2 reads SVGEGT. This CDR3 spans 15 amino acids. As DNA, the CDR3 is TGTGCCAGCAGTTACTCGGGGGGGGAAACCTACGAGCAGTACTTC. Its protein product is CASSYSGGETYEQYF.

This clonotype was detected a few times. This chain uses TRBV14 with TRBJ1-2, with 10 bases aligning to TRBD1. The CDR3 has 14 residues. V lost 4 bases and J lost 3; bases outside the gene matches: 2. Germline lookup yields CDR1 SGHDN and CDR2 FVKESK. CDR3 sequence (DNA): TGTGCCAGCAGCCCGACAGGGGGCTACTATGGCTACACCTTC. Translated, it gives CASSPTGGYYGYTF.

The CDR3 reads CASSGGEDWSGTQYF. The CDR3 DNA reads TGTGCCAGCAGTGGAGGGGAAGATTGGTCCGGTACGCAGTATTTT. V is TRBV27 and J is TRBJ2-3; a possible D gene is TRBD2 (6 bases). CDR3 length: 15 amino acids. Per the germline V gene, CDR1 is MNHEY and CDR2 is SMNVEV (reference sequence). Trimming pared 5 bases from V and 8 bases from J, leaving 20 bases between.